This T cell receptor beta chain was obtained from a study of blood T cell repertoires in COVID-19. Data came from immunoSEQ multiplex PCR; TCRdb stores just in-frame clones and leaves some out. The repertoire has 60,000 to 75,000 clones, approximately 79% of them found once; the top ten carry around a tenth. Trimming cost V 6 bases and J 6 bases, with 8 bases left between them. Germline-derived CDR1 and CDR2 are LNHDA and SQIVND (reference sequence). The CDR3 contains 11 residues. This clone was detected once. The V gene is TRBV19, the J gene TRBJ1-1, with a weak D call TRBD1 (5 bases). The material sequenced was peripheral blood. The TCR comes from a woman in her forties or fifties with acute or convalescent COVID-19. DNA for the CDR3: TGTGCCAGTAGCAGGGAAGCTGAAGCTTTCTTT. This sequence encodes CASSREAEAFF. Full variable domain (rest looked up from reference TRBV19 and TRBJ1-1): DGGITQSPKYLFRKEGQNVTLSCEQNLNHDAMYWYRQDPGQGLRLIYYSQIVNDFQKGDIAEGYSVSREKKESFPLTVTSAQKNPTAFYLCASSREAEAFFGQGTRLTVV.